The 15 T cell receptor beta chains below all came from one sample that was sequenced in a study of spatial heterogeneity in lung cancer. Study-wide results and limits: Counts of expanded alpha and beta TCRs within tumors tracked the tumor nonsynonymous mutation count.

TCRdb independently ran MiXCR on the 5' RACE reads; one entry per CDR3 protein. This table holds fewer than 20,000 distinct CDR3 sequences, around 5% found once. As to time point: sample taken at primary tumor resection. These receptors have no known antigen. The sequenced sample was lung tumor tissue, obtained at surgery. Receptors were obtained from a female donor with early-stage non-small cell lung cancer.

In this sample, this clonotype turned up many times. Because the library targeted alpha chains, this beta chain is an off-target read whose size means little. The chain links TRBV7-2 to TRBJ1-1, with D uncertain. The CDR3 runs 9 residues. Germline assignment: CDR1 SGHTA and CDR2 FQGNSA. The V and J ends lost 8 bases and 6 bases respectively, with 4 bases between them. CDR3 DNA sequence: TGTGCCAGCGGGGCTGAAGCTTTCTTT. Its protein is CASGAEAFF.

This clonotype has only a few counts. This beta chain is an unintended read in a library built for alpha chains; its size means little. The chain carries TRBV24-1 and TRBJ1-1; D is possibly TRBD1 (6 bases). The CDR3 consists of 14 residues. Trimming took off 12 bases at V and 5 bases at J, with 21 bases between the two ends. Germline values: CDR1 KGHDR, CDR2 SFDVKD. In nucleotides, the CDR3 is TGTGCCGTACAAACGGCCAGGGGAAGTACTGAAGCTTTCTTT. Translated: CAVQTARGSTEAFF.

This clonotype was seen repeatedly, ten times or more. The library was built for alpha chains, so this beta chain is an off-target read and its size means little. The V call is TRBV5-1, the J call TRBJ1-4; no definite D call. Trimming removed 4 bases from V and 5 bases from J, with 9 bases in between. The CDR3 is 13 residues long. Germline V gene sequence: CDR1 SGHRS, CDR2 YFSETQ. CDR3 loop: CASSPDPNEKLFF. CDR3 nucleotide sequence: TGCGCCAGCAGCCCAGACCCGAATGAAAAACTGTTTTTT.

About this clonotype: Since the library was made to target alpha chains, this beta chain is a stray read and its abundance is not meaningful. The V and J genes are TRBV7-8 and TRBJ2-1; TRBD2 agrees at 15 bases. The junction had 4 bases not matched to a gene; V was cut back by 5 bases and J by 5 bases. Per germline, CDR1 SGHVS and CDR2 FQNEAQ. The CDR3 sequence is 16 residues long. The CDR3 spells CASSVGTSGRNNEQFF. CDR3 in DNA: TGTGCCAGCAGCGTCGGGACTAGCGGGAGGAACAATGAGCAGTTCTTC.

This clonotype was seen ten or more times. Since the library was made to target alpha chains, this beta chain is a stray read and its abundance is not meaningful. This sequence joins TRBV12-3 or TRBV12-4 and TRBJ2-7; 10 bases map to TRBD2. This CDR3 region has 12 residues. Germline trimming cut 6 bases from V and 5 bases from J; bases unmatched to any gene: 1. In DNA, the CDR3 is TGTGCCAGCAGCGGACTAGCGGACGAGCAGTACTTC. It codes for CASSGLADEQYF.

This clonotype was picked up many times. Because the library targeted alpha chains, this beta chain is an off-target read whose size means little. The rearrangement links TRBV18 to TRBJ2-5; D remains unclear. The V end was cut by 3 bases, the J end by 3 bases, with 5 bases between. This CDR3 comprises 12 residues. Germline V gives CDR1 KGHSH, CDR2 LQKENI. CDR3 protein: CASSPAEETQYF. CDR3 DNA: TGTGCCAGCTCACCTGCCGAAGAGACCCAGTACTTC. The full variable domain, with the rest looked up from reference TRBV18 and TRBJ2-5, is NAGVMQNPRHLVRRRGQEARLRCSPMKGHSHVYWYRQLPEEGLKFMVYLQKENIIDESGMPKERFSAEFPKEGPSILRIQQVVRGDSAAYFCASSPAEETQYFGPGTRLLVL.

This clonotype was observed at least ten times. Little can be read into the size of this beta chain, an off-target read in a library designed for alpha chains. The J gene is TRBJ2-7, the V gene TRBV27, with 9 nucleotides matching TRBD1. V shed 6 bases, J shed 2 bases, and the junction held 11 bases outside the gene matches. The length of the CDR3 is 16 residues. CDR1 is MNHEY, CDR2 SMNVEV, per germline (reference sequence). DNA of the CDR3: TGTGCCAGCAGCTCCACCGGGACAGGGTTAACCTACGAGCAGTACTTC. It codes for CASSSTGTGLTYEQYF.

This clonotype was seen ten or more times. This beta chain appears as a stray read in a library generated for alpha chains; its size is not informative. The chain is built from TRBV30 and TRBJ2-1, with a weak D call TRBD2 (5 bases). Germline-derived CDR1 and CDR2 are GTSNPN and SVGIG (reference sequence). The CDR3 loop spans 13 amino acids. Between the trimmed V and J ends, which lost 8 bases and 2 bases, there was a span of 13 bases. In DNA form, the CDR3 reads TGTGCCGCCGAGGGAGCGCCCTACAATGAGCAGTTCTTC. It encodes CAAEGAPYNEQFF.

This clonotype was found a few times. With the library built for alpha chains, this beta chain is off target and its frequency is not meaningful. The rearrangement links TRBV7-3 to TRBJ2-1; D gene uncertain. In germline, CDR1 is SGHTA, CDR2 FQGTGA. This CDR3 has 12 amino acids. Trimming pared 4 bases from V and 4 bases from J, leaving 5 bases between. The CDR3 reads CASSSEYNEQFF. CDR3 DNA sequence: TGTGCCAGCAGCTCGGAATACAATGAGCAGTTCTTC.

This clonotype was detected a few times. The library was designed around alpha chains, so this beta chain is a stray read whose abundance carries little weight. V and J are TRBV10-1 and TRBJ2-3; 8 bases agree with TRBD2. V was clipped by 3 bases and J by 6 bases; unmatched bases: 14. CDR1 is WNHNN, CDR2 SYGVQD, per germline (reference sequence). This CDR3 has 17 residues. CDR3 DNA: TGCGCCAGCAGTGACCGGACGGGAGGCCGGGGGGGGGATACGCAGTATTTT. Translation: CASSDRTGGRGGDTQYF.

Points on this clonotype: This beta chain came through as a stray read in a library set up for alpha chains, and its size says little. The chain couples TRBV7-3 to TRBJ1-5; D unresolved. The germline V gene encodes CDR1 SGHTA and CDR2 FQGTGA. The CDR3 length is 13 residues. V lost 6 bases to trimming and J lost 9 bases, with 15 bases between them. This CDR3 reads CASRIYGVWPQHF. CDR3 bases: TGTGCCAGCAGAATATATGGAGTGTGGCCCCAGCATTTT. Combining the CDR3 with reference TRBV7-3 and TRBJ1-5 gives the whole variable domain GAGVSQTPSNKVTEKGKYVELRCDPISGHTALYWYRQSLGQGPEFLIYFQGTGAADDSGLPNDRFFAVRPEGSVSTLKIQRTERGDSAVYLCASRIYGVWPQHFGDGTRLSIL.

This clonotype was seen ten or more times. The library was designed around alpha chains, so this beta chain is a stray read whose abundance carries little weight. The CDR3 DNA sequence: TGCAGTGCTAGAGGGACTAGCGGGATCTCCTACAATGAGCAGTTCTTC. Amino acid sequence: CSARGTSGISYNEQFF. The chain employs TRBV20-1 and TRBJ2-1; 12 bases fit TRBD2. Germline V gene sequence: CDR1 DFQATT, CDR2 SNEGSKA (reference sequence). CDR3 length: 16 amino acids. V lost 1 base, J lost 0 bases, and 1 base stayed unmatched.

This clonotype has ten or more counts. Lacking the conserved final phenylalanine or tryptophan, this CDR3 likely reflects a read error. Because the CDR3's place on the DNA is in doubt, the DNA is left out and the CDR3 is given as listed by TCRdb. This beta chain came through as a stray read in a library set up for alpha chains, and its size says little. The rearrangement links TRBV28 to TRBJ1-1. The CDR3 has 11 residues if both end residues are counted. Germline values: CDR1 MDHEN, CDR2 SYDVKM. The CDR3 sequence: CASSGRGRKVV.

This clonotype was counted at least ten times. This beta chain came through as a stray read in a library set up for alpha chains, and its size says little. This sequence joins TRBV3-1 and TRBJ1-2, with a weak D call TRBD1 (6 bases). The V and J ends lost 1 base and 8 bases respectively, with 14 bases between them. Germline V gene data show CDR1 as LGHDT and CDR2 as YNNKEL (reference sequence). The CDR3 is 14 amino acids. DNA of the CDR3: TGTGCCAGCAGCCAAGGGAATCGGGGGCGCGGCTACACCTTC. It specifies CASSQGNRGRGYTF. Using reference TRBV3-1 and TRBJ1-2 for the parts outside the CDR3, the full variable domain is DTAVSQTPKYLVTQMGNDKSIKCEQNLGHDTMYWYKQDSKKFLKIMFSYNNKELIINETVPNRFSPKSPDKAHLNLHINSLELGDSAVYFCASSQGNRGRGYTFGSGTRLTVV.

Many counts were recorded for this clonotype. This beta chain is a stray sequence in a library constructed for alpha chains; its clone size is not meaningful. The V call is TRBV27, the J call TRBJ2-1; D possibly corresponds to TRBD1 (7 bases). The CDR3 spans 15 residues. The ends were cut back, 5 bases at V and 7 bases at J, with 18 bases in the middle. Germline loops: CDR1 MNHEY, CDR2 SMNVEV (reference sequence). The CDR3 region has the DNA TGTGCCAGCAGTAGGGGCAGGGGGGTAGGAAATGAGCAGTTCTTC. Its protein is CASSRGRGVGNEQFF.